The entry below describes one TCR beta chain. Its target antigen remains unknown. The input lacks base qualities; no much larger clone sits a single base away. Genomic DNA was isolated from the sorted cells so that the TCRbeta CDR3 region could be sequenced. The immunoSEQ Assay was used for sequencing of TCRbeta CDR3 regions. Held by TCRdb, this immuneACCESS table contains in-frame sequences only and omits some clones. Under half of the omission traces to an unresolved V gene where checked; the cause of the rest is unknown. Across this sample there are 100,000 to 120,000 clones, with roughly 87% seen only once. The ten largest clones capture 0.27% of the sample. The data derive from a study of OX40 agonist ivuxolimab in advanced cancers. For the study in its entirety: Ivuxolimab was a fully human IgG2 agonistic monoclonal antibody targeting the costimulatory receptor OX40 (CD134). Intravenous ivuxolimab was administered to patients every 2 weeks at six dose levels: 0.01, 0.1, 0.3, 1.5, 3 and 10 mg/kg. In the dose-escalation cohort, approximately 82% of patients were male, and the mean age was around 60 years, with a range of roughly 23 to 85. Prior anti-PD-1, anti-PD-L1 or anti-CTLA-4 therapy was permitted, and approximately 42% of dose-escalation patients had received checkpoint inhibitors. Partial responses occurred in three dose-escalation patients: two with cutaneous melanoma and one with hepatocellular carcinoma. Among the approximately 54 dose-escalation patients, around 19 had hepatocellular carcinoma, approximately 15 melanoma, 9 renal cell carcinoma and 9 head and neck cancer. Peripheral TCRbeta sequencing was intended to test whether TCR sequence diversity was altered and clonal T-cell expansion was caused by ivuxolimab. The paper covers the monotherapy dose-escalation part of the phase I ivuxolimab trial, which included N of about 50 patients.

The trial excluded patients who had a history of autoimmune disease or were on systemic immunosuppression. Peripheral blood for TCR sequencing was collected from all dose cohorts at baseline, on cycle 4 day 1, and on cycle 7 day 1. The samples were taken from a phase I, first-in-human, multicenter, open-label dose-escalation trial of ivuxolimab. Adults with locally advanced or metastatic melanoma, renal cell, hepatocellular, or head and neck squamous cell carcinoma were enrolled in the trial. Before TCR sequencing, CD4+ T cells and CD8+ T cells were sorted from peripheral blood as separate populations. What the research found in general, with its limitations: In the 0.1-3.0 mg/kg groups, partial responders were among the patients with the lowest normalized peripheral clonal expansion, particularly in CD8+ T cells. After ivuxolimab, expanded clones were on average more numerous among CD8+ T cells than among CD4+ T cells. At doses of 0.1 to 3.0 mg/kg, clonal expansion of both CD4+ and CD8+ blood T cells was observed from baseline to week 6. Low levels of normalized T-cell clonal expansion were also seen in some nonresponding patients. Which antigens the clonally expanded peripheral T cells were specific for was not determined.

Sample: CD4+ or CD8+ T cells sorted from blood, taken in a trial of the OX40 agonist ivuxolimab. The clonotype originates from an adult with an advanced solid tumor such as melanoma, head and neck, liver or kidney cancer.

The DNA is TGTGCCAGCAGCTTACGGACCTATAATTCACCCCTCCACTTT. It translates to CASSLRTYNSPLHF. The V gene is TRBV11-3 and the J gene is TRBJ1-6; the D gene remains uncertain. The CDR3, from cysteine to phenylalanine, totals 14 residues. Solely the CDR3 DNA is kept, with 42 bases framed from the first base. V is pared back by 2 bases and J by 2 bases, with 4 bases lying between the germline termini. Via the germline V gene, CDR1 is SGHNT and CDR2 YENEEA.